The 16 T cell receptor beta chains below come from one sample, sequenced in a study of shared clonotypes between healthy human individuals. CD45RO-negative cells were positively selected for CCR7, leaving out terminally differentiated effector memory CD45RA+ cells. Sequenced by immunoSEQ multiplex PCR; TCRdb stores in-frame clones only, minus some. Of some 1,900,000 clones listed, approximately 95% were seen once; the top ten hold approximately 1%. Sequencing was performed on naive CD8+ T cells sorted from blood. The receptors come from a man between 18 and 35 years old in good health.

To note about this clone: Other nucleotide sequences in the sample specify the same CDR3. For the CDR3, the DNA is TGTGCCAGCAGTTATACCGGGGGGAATGAGCAGTTCTTC. Amino acids: CASSYTGGNEQFF. This sequence joins TRBV6-5 and TRBJ2-1, with TRBD2 matching 7 bases. From germline, CDR1 is MNHEY and CDR2 SVGAGI. The CDR3 is 13 amino acids. Trimming removed 3 bases from V and 7 bases from J; junction bases left unmatched: 3.

Note on this clone: Other nucleotide sequences in the sample specify the same CDR3. This rearrangement joins TRBV29-1 to TRBJ2-1; 7 nucleotides align to TRBD2. This CDR3 contains 15 residues. Per the germline V gene, CDR1 is SQVTM and CDR2 is ANQGSEA. Trimming removed 3 bases from V and 0 bases from J; junction bases left unmatched: 5. The CDR3 loop is CSVEGGGSSYNEQFF. The CDR3 DNA follows: TGCAGCGTTGAGGGGGGGGGATCCTCCTACAATGAGCAGTTCTTC.

This clone was counted a few times. The rearrangement joins TRBV30 to TRBJ1-5; no clear D. Trimming removed 2 bases at V and 8 bases at J, with 13 bases between. The CDR3 has 13 residues. Germline V CDR1 and CDR2: GTSNPN, SVGIG (reference sequence). CDR3 sequence (DNA): TGTGCCTGGAGTCGGCATTCCGGGGAGCCCCAGCATTTT. It is translated as CAWSRHSGEPQHF.

Details on this clone: The sample carries other DNA sequences with the same CDR3. The rearrangement joins TRBV6-5 to TRBJ2-7, with 9 bases that match TRBD1. Germline lookup yields CDR1 MNHEY and CDR2 SVGAGI. This CDR3 spans 14 amino acids. Trimming at V came to 5 bases and at J to 4 bases, leaving 6 bases not matched to a gene. The CDR3 loop is CASSPGTGRYEQYF. The CDR3 DNA is TGTGCCAGCAGTCCCGGGACAGGGCGATACGAGCAGTACTTC.

The J gene is TRBJ1-5, the V gene TRBV4-1, with D perhaps TRBD1 (6 bases). There are 17 residues in the CDR3. From germline, CDR1 is MGHRA and CDR2 YSYEKL. V was cut by 2 bases and J by 4 bases, with 18 bases left in between. The CDR3 sequence: CASSQKPQGRGNQPQHF. The CDR3 coding sequence is TGCGCCAGCAGCCAAAAGCCCCAGGGGAGGGGTAATCAGCCCCAGCATTTT.

The V gene is TRBV4-3, the J gene TRBJ2-1; a possible D gene is TRBD2 (6 bases). The CDR3 contains 15 residues. Germline CDR1 and CDR2: LGHNA and YSLEER. The V end was cut by 6 bases, the J end by 1 base, with 13 bases between. CDR3 loop: CASSSGRGSYNEQFF. CDR3 sequence (DNA): TGCGCCAGCAGTTCCGGGAGAGGGTCCTACAATGAGCAGTTCTTC.

This sequence joins TRBV27 and TRBJ2-1; 11 bases align to TRBD2. This CDR3 is built from 16 residues. Germline loops: CDR1 MNHEY, CDR2 SMNVEV (reference sequence). After removal of 4 bases from V and 3 bases from J, the junction contained 5 bases not matched to a gene. In DNA, the CDR3 is TGTGCCAGCAGTTGGGCTAGCGGGAGGTTCTACAATGAGCAGTTCTTC. As protein: CASSWASGRFYNEQFF.

A note on this clone: The sample holds other DNA sequences that translate to the same CDR3. CDR3 sequence reads: CSVGGGSEQFF. The CDR3 DNA is TGCAGCGTTGGAGGGGGCAGCGAGCAGTTCTTC. This sequence joins TRBV29-1 and TRBJ2-1; TRBD1 agrees at 7 bases. The V and J ends lost 4 bases and 10 bases, in that order; junction bases with no gene match: 4. The CDR3 length is 11 residues. CDR1 SQVTM and CDR2 ANQGSEA come from the germline V gene.

CDR3 sequence: CAWSVDSLSNEQFF. CDR3 DNA sequence: TGTGCCTGGAGTGTCGACTCCCTGAGCAATGAGCAGTTCTTC. This chain uses TRBV30 with TRBJ2-1; D remains ambiguous. Deletions cut 0 bases from V and 6 bases from J, with 12 bases between. The CDR3 is made up of 14 amino acids. Looked up from germline, CDR1 is GTSNPN and CDR2 is SVGIG (reference sequence). Supplemented by reference TRBV30 and TRBJ2-1, the full variable domain reads SQTIHQWPATLVQPVGSPLSLECTVEGTSNPNLYWYRQAAGRGLQLLFYSVGIGQISSEVPQNLSASRPQDRQFILSSKKLLLSDSGFYLCAWSVDSLSNEQFFGPGTRLTVL.

The rearrangement joins TRBV4-3 to TRBJ1-5; D is unresolved. Per germline, CDR1 LGHNA and CDR2 YSLEER. Trimming took off 0 bases at V and 9 bases at J, with 9 bases between the two ends. The CDR3 spans 13 residues. The DNA of the CDR3 is TGCGCCAGCAGCCAAGATCTAGAGAGGCCCCAGCATTTT. Translating it yields CASSQDLERPQHF.

The rearrangement uses TRBV7-9 and TRBJ2-1, with unresolved D. Germline CDR1 reads SEHNR; CDR2 reads FQNEAQ (reference sequence). The length of the CDR3 is 14 residues. V was shortened by 0 bases and J by 3 bases, with 6 bases between the two germline ends. CDR3 residues: CASSLAGFYNEQFF. The CDR3 DNA reads as TGTGCCAGCAGCTTAGCGGGCTTCTACAATGAGCAGTTCTTC.

The chain combines TRBV5-5 with TRBJ2-7; possible D gene TRBD1, 6 bases. The V and J ends lost 3 bases and 4 bases respectively, with 11 bases between them. Germline-derived CDR1 and CDR2 are SGHKS and YYEKEE (reference sequence). This CDR3 spans 13 amino acids. DNA for the CDR3: TGTGCCAGCAGCTCTCCGGACAGTTACGAGCAGTACTTC. It is translated as CASSSPDSYEQYF.

The genes are TRBV7-3 and TRBJ1-1; D remains ambiguous. This CDR3 region has 13 residues. CDR1 and CDR2 (germline): SGHTA, FQGTGA. V was trimmed by 1 base and J by 5 bases, leaving 8 bases between them. Here the CDR3 DNA reads TGTGCCAGCAGCTTAAGGCAGGAAACTGAAGCTTTCTTT. Its translation: CASSLRQETEAFF.

The rearrangement joins TRBV6-5 to TRBJ2-5, with D unclear. V was pared by 5 bases and J by 3 bases, with 10 bases between. The CDR3 is made up of 13 amino acids. The V gene's germline CDR1 is MNHEY and CDR2 SVGAGI. CDR3 residues: CASSLYPKETQYF. In DNA form, the CDR3 reads TGTGCCAGCAGTCTATACCCAAAAGAGACCCAGTACTTC.

The V gene is TRBV11-2, the J gene TRBJ1-1; no reliable D call. The length of the CDR3 is 15 residues. Trimming took off 6 bases at V and 2 bases at J, with 16 bases between the two ends. The germline V gene has CDR1 SGHAT and CDR2 FQNNGV. CDR3 sequence (DNA): TGTGCCAGCAGTCCCGCGCAGGCTTCCAACACTGAAGCTTTCTTT. As protein: CASSPAQASNTEAFF.

DNA for the CDR3: TGTGCCATCAGTGTCGACAGGGGGCAGGAGCAGTACTTC. It encodes CAISVDRGQEQYF. The chain has TRBV10-3 and TRBJ2-7; 10 nucleotides align to TRBD1. V shed 4 bases, J shed 7 bases, and the junction held 4 bases outside the gene matches. The CDR3 has 13 amino acids. Germline assignment: CDR1 ENHRY and CDR2 SYGVKD.